This TCR beta chain stems from a study of cytomegalovirus exposure and HLA in healthy donors. The PCR used 60 Vbeta and 13 Jbeta primers. Profiling relied on immunoSEQ multiplex PCR, and the TCRdb table lists in-frame clones only, not all of them. The sample records under 45,000 clones, around two thirds being singletons. Absent from the records is this donor's CMV serostatus. Germline V CDR1 and CDR2: SGHTA, FQGNSA. The CDR3 sequence is 12 residues long. The V and J ends lost 5 bases and 4 bases respectively, with 8 bases between them. The sample was PBMCs. The chain carries TRBV7-2 and TRBJ1-2; D uncertain. The TCR was taken from a human donor in good health. CDR3 region: CASSVDSYGYTF. The CDR3 DNA reads as TGTGCCAGCAGCGTGGACTCCTATGGCTACACCTTC.